This T cell receptor (beta chain) emerged from a study of blood T cells in healthy people across ages. Study-level results: Comparison with aged donors showed that long-lived donors had more naive CD4+ cells and higher diversity.

About this clonotype: The antigen remains unidentified.

A second PCR, run for about 7 to 11 cycles, used a sample-barcoded 5' primer plus a J-beta primer mix. Each sample provided no less than 2.5 million CDR3-containing paired-end reads. MiXCR was run by TCRdb on the 5' RACE reads, yielding one entry per CDR3 protein. Altogether 2 million or so distinct CDR3 sequences are present, 49% being singletons, with the ten largest covering less than 2.5%. With V trimmed by 3 bases and J by 3 bases, 6 bases remained unmatched. The CDR3 runs 15 residues. Germline CDR1 MDHEN, CDR2 SYDVKM. Whenever a sample was processed, at least 6 million PBMCs were isolated. A minimum of 5 micrograms of total RNA was extracted per sample.

The clonotype originates from a woman in her forties in good health. The rearrangement links TRBV28 to TRBJ2-7; TRBD1 matches at 9 bases. The sequencing input was blood. The CDR3 nucleotides read TGTGCCAGCAGTTTGGGACAGGGCGGCTTCTACGAGCAGTACTTC. Translated, it gives CASSLGQGGFYEQYF.